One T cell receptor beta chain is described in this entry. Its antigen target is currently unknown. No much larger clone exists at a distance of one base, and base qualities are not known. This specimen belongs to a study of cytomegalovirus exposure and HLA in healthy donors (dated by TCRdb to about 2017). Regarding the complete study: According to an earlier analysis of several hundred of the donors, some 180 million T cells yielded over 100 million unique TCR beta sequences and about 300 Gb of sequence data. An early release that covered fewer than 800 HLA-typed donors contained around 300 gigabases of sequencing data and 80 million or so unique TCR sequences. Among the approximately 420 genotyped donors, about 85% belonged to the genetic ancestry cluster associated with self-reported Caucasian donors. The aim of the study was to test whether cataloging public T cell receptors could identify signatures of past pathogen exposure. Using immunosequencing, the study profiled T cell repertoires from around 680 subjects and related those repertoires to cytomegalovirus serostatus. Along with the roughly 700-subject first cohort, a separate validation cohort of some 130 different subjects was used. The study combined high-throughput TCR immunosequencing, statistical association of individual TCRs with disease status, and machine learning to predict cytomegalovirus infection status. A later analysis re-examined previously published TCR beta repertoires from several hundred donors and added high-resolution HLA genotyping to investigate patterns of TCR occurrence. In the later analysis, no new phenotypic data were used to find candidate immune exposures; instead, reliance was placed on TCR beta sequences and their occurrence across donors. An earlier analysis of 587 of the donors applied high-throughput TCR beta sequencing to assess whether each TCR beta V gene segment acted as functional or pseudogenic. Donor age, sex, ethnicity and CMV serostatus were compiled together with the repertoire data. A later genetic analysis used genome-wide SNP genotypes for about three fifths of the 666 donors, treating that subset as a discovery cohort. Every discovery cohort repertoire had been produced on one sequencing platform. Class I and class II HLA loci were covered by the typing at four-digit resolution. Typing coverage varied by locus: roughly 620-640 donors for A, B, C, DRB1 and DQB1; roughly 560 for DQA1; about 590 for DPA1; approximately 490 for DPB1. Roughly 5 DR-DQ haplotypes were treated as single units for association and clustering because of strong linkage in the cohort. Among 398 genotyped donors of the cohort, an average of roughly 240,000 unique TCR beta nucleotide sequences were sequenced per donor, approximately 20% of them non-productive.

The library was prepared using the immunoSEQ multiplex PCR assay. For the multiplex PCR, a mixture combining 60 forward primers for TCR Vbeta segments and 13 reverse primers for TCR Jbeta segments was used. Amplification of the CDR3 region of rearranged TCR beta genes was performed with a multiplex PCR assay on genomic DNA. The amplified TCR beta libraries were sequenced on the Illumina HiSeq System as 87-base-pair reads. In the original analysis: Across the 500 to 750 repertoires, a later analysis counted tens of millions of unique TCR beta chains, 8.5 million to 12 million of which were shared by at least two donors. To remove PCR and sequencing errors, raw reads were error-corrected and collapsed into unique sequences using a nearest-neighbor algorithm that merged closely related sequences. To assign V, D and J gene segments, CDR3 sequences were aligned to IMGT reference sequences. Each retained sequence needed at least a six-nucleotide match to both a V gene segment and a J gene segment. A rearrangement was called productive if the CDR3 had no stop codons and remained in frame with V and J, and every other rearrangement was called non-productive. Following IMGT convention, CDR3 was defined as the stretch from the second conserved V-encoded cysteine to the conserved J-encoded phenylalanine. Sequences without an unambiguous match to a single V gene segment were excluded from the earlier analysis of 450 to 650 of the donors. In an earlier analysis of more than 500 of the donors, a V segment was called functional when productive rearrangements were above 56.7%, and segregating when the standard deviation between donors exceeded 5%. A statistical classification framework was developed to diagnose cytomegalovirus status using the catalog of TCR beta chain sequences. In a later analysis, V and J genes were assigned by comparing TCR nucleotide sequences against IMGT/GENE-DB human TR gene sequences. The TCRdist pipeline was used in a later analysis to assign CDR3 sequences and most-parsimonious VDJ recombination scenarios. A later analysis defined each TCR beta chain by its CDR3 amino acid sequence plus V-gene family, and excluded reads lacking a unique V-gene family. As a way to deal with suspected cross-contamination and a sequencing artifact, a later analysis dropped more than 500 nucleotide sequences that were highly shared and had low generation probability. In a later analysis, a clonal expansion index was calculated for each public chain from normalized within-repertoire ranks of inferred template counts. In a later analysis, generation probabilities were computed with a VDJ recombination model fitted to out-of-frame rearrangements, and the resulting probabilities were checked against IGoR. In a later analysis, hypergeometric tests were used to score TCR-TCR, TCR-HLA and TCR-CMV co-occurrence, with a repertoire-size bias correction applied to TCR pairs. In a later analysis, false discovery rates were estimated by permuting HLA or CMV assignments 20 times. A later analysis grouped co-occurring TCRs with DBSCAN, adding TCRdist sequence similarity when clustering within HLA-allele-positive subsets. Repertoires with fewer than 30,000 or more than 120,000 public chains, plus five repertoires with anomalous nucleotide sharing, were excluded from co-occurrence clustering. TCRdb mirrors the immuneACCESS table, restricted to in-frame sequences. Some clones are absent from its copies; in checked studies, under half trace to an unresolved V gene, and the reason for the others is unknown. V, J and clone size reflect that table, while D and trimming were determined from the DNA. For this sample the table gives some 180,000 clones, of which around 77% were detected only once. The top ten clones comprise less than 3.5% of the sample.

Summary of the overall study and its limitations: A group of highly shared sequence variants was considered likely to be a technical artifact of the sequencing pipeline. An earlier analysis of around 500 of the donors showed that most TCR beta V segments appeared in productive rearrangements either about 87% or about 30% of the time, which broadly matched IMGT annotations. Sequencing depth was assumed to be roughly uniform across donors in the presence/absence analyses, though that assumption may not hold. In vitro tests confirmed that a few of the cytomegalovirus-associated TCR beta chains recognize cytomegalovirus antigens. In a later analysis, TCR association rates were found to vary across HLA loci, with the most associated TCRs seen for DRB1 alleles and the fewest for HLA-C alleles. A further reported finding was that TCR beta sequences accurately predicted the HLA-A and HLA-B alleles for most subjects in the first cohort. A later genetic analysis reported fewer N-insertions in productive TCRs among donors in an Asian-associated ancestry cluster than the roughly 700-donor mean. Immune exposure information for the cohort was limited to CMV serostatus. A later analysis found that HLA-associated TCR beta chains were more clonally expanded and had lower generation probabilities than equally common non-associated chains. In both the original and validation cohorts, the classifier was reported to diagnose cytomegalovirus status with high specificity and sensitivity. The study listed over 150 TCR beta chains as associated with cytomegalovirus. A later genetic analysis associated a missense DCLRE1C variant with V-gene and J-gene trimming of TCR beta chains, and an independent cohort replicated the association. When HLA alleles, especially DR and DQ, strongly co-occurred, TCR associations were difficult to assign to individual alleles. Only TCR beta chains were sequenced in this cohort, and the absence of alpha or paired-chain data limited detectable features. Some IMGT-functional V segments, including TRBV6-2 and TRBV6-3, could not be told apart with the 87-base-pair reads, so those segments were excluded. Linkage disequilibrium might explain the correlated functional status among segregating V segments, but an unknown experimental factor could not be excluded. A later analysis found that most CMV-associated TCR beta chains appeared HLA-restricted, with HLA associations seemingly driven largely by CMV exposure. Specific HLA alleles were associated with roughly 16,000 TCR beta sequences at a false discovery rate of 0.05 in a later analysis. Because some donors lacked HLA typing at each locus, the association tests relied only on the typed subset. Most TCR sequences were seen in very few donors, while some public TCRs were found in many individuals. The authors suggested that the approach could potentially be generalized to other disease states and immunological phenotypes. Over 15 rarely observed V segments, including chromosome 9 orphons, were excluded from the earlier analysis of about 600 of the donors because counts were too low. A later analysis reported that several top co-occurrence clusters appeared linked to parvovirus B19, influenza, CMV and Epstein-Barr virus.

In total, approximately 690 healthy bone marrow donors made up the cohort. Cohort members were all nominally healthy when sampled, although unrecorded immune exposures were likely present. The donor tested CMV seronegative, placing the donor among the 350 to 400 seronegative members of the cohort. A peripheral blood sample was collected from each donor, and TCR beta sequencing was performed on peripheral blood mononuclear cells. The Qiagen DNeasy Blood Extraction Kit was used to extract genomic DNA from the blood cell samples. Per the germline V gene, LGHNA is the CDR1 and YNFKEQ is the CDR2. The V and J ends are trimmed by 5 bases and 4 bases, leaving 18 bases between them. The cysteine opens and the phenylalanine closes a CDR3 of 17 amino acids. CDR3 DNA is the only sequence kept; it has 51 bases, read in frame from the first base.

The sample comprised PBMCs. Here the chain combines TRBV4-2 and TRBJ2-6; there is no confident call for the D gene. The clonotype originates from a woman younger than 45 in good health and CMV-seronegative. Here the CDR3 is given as CASSAPRKSVGANVLTF. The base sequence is TGTGCCAGCAGCGCCCCCCGCAAATCGGTCGGGGCCAACGTCCTGACTTTC.